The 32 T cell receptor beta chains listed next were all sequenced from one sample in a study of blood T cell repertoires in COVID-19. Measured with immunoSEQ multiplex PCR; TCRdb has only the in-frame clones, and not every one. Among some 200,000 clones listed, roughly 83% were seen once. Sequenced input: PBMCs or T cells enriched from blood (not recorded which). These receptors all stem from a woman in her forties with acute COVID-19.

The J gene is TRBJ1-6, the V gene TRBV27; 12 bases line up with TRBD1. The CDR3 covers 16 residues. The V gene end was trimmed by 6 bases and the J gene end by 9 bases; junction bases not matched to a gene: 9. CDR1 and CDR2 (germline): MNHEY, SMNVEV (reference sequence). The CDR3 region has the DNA TGTGCCAGCAGGACTCGGGGACAGGGGGCATTTTCACCCCTCCACTTT. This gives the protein CASRTRGQGAFSPLHF.

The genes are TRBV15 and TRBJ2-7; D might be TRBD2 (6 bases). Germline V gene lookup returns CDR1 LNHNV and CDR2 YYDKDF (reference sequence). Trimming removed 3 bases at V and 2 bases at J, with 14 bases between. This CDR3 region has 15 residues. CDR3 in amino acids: CATSRDTGGTYEQYF. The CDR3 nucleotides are TGTGCCACCAGCAGGGATACCGGGGGAACCTACGAGCAGTACTTC.

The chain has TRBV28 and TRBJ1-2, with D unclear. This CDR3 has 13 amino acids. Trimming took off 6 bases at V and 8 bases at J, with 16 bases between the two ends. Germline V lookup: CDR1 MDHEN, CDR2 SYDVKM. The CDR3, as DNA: TGTGCCAGCAGGAAACCCCCCCTCCGGGGCTACACCTTC. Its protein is CASRKPPLRGYTF.

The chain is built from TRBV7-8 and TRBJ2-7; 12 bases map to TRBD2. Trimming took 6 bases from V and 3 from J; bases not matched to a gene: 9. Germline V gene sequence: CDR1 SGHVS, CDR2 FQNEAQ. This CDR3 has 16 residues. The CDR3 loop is CASRPSGGAINYEQYF. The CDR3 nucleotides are TGTGCCAGCAGACCTAGCGGGGGGGCCATCAACTACGAGCAGTACTTC.

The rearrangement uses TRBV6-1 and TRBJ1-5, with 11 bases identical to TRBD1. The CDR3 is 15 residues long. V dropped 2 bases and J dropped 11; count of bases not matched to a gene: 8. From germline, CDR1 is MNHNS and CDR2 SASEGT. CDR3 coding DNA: TGTGCCAGCAGTGAATGGGGGACAGGGGGAGTGGCCCAGCATTTT. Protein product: CASSEWGTGGVAQHF.

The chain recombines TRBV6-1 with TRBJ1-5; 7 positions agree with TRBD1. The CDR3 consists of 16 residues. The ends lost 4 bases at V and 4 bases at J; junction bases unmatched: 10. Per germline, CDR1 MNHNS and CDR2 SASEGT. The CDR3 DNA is TGTGCCAGCAGTGCCGACAGGGCTTGGGGGAATCAGCCCCAGCATTTT. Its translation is CASSADRAWGNQPQHF.

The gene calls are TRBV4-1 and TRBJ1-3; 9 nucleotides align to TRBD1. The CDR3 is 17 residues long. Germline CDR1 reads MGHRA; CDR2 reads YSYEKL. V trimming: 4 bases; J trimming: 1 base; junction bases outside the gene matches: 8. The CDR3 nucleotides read TGCGCCAGCAGCCTCTCCGTAGGGACAGGGTCTGGAAACACCATATATTTT. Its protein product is CASSLSVGTGSGNTIYF.

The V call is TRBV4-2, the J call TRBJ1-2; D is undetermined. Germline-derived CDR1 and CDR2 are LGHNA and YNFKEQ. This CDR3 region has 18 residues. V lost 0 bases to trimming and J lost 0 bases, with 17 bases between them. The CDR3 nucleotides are TGTGCCAGCAGCCAAGAAGGTTCCAGGACTTCAGCTAACTATGGCTACACCTTC. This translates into CASSQEGSRTSANYGYTF.

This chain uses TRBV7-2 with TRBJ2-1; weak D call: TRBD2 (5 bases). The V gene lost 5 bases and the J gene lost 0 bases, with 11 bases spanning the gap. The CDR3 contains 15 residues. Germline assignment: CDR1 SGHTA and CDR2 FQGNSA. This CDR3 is CASSVEGRSYNEQFF. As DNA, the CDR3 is TGTGCCAGCAGCGTCGAGGGTCGCTCCTACAATGAGCAGTTCTTC.

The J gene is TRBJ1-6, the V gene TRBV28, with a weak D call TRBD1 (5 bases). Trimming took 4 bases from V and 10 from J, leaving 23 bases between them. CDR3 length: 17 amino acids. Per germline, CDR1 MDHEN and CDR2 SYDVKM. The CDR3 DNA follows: TGTGCCAGCAGTTCCGTGCTCGGGGACGGGGGTCGATCACCCCTCCACTTT. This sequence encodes CASSSVLGDGGRSPLHF. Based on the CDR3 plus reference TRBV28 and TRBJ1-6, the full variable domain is DVKVTQSSRYLVKRTGEKVFLECVQDMDHENMFWYRQDPGLGLRLIYFSYDVKMKEKGDIPEGYSVSREKKERFSLILESASTNQTSMYLCASSSVLGDGGRSPLHFGNGTRLTVT.

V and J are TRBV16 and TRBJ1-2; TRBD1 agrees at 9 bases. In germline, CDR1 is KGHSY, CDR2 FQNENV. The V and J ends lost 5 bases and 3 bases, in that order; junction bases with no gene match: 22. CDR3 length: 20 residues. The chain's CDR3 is CASSGDLGTGNPLPDYGYTF. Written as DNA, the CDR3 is TGTGCCAGCAGCGGGGACCTCGGGACAGGGAATCCCTTGCCTGACTATGGCTACACCTTC.

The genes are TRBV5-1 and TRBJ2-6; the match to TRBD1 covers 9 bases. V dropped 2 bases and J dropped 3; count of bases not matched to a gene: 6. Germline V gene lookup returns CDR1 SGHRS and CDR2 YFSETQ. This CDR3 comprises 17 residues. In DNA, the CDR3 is TGCGCCAGCAGCTTATGGACAGGGGCCTTTGGGGCCAACGTCCTGACTTTC. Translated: CASSLWTGAFGANVLTF.

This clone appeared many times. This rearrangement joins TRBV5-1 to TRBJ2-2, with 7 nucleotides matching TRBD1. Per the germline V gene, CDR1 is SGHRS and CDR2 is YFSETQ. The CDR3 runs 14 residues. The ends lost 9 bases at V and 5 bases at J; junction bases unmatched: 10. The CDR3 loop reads CATGDSAATGELFF. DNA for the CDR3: TGCGCCACCGGGGACAGCGCGGCAACCGGGGAGCTGTTTTTT.

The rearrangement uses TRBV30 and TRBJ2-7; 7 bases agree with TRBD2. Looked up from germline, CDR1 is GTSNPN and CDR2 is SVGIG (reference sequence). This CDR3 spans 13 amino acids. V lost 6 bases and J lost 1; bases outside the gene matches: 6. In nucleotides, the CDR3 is TGTGCCTGCCTACCTAGCGGATCCTACGAGCAGTACTTC. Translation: CACLPSGSYEQYF.

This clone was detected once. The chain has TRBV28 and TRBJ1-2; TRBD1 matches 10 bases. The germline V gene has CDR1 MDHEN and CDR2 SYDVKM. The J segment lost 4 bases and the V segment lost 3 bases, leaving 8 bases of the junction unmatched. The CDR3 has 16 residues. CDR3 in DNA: TGTGCCAGCAGTTTTGGGACAGGGGTCCGCCTCTATGGCTACACCTTC. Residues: CASSFGTGVRLYGYTF.

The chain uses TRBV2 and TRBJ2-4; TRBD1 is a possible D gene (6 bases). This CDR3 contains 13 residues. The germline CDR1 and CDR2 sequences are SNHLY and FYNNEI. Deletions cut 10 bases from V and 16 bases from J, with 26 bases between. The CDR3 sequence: CATSVGQGGNLYF. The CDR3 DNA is TGTGCCACCAGCGTTGGACAAGGGGGTAACCTTTACTTC.

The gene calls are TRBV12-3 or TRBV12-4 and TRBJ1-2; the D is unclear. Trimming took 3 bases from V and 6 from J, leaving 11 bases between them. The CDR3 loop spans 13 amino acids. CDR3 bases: TGTGCCAGCAGTTTCATGGGTGAGGATGGCTACACCTTC. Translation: CASSFMGEDGYTF.

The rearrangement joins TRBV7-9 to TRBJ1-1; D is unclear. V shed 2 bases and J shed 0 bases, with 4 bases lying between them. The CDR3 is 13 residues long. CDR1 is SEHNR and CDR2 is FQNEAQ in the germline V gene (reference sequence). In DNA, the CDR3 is TGTGCCAGCAGCTTAACTTTGAACACTGAAGCTTTCTTT. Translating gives CASSLTLNTEAFF.

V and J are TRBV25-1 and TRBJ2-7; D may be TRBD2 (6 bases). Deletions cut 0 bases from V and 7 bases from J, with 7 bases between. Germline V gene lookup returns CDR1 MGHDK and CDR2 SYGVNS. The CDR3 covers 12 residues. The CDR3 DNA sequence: TGTGCCAGCAGTGAATACGCGGGGGAGCAGTACTTC. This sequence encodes CASSEYAGEQYF.

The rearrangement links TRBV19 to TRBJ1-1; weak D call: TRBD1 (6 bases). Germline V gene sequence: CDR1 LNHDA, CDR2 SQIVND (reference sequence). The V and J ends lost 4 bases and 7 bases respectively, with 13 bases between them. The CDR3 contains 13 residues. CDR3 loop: CASSKMGGLEAFF. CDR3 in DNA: TGTGCCAGTAGTAAGATGGGGGGGCTTGAAGCTTTCTTT.

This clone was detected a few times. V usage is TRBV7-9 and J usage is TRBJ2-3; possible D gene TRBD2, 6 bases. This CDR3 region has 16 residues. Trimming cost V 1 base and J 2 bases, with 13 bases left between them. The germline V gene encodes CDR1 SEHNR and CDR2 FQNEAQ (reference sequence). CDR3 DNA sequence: TGTGCCAGCAGCTTAGGCGTTAGCGGACTCACAGATACGCAGTATTTT. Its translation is CASSLGVSGLTDTQYF.

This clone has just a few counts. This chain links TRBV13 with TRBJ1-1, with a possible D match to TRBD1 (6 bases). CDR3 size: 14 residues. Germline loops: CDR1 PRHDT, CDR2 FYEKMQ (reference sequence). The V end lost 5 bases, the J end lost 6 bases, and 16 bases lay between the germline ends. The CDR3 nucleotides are TGTGCCAGCAGCCCCCTCCTCAGGGGCCCTGAAGCTTTCTTT. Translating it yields CASSPLLRGPEAFF.

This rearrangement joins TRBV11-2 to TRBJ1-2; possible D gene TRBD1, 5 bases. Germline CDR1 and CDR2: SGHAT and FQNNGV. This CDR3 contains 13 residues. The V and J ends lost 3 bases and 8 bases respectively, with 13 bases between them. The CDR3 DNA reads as TGTGCCAGCAGCTTGGCTCAGGGTAGCGGCTACACCTTC. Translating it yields CASSLAQGSGYTF.

CDR3: CASSYLGLTYEQYF. The CDR3 DNA reads TGTGCCAGCAGTTACTTAGGACTGACGTACGAGCAGTACTTC. The rearrangement uses TRBV6-2 or TRBV6-3 and TRBJ2-7, with D possibly matching TRBD2 (5 bases). V lost 1 base and J lost 4, with 11 bases in between. The CDR3 runs to 14 residues. Germline V gives CDR1 MNHEY, CDR2 SVGEGT.

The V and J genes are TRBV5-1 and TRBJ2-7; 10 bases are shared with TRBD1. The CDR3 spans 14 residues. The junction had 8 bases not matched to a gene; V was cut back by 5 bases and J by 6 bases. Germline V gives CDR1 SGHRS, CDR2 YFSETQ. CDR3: CASSRDRGFREQYF. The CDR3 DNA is TGCGCCAGCAGTAGGGACAGGGGTTTTCGCGAGCAGTACTTC.

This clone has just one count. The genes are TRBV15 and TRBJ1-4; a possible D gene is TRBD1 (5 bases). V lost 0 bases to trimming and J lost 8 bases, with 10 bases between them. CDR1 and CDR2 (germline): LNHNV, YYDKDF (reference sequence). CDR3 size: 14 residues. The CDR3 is CATSREDNVEKLFF. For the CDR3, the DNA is TGTGCCACCAGCAGAGAGGACAACGTCGAAAAACTGTTTTTT.

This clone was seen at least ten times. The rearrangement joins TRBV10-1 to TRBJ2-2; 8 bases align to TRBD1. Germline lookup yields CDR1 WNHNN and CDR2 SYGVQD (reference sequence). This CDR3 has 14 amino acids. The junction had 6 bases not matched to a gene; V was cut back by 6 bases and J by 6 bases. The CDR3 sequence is CASRLDRVAGELFF. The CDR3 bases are TGCGCCAGCAGGCTGGACAGGGTCGCCGGGGAGCTGTTTTTT.

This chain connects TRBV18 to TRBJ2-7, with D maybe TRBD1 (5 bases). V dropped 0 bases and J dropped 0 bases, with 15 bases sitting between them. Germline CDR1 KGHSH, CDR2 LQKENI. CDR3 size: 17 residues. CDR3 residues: CASSPPRTPGLSYEQYF. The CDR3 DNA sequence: TGTGCCAGCTCACCACCGAGAACTCCAGGGCTCTCCTACGAGCAGTACTTC.

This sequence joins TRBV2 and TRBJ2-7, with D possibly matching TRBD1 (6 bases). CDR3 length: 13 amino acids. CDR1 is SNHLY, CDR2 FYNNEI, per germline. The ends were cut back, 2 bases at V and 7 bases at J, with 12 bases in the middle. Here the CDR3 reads CASSEYVRGEQYF. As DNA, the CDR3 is TGTGCCAGCAGTGAATACGTCAGGGGAGAGCAGTACTTC.

The CDR3 bases are TGTGCCAGCAGTTTATCTTGGCGGGAGTTCCCCTACAATGAGCAGTTCTTC. Amino acid sequence: CASSLSWREFPYNEQFF. The chain uses TRBV28 and TRBJ2-1; TRBD2 matches 7 bases. This CDR3 contains 17 residues. From germline, CDR1 is MDHEN and CDR2 SYDVKM. V shed 1 base, J shed 2 bases, and the junction held 8 bases outside the gene matches.

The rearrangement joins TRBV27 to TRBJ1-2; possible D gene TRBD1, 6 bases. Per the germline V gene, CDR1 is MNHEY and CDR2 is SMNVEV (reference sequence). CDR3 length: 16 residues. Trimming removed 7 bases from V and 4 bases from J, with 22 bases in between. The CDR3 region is CASTPRVGRGSYGYTF. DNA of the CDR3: TGTGCCAGCACCCCCCGTGTTGGGAGGGGGAGCTATGGCTACACCTTC.

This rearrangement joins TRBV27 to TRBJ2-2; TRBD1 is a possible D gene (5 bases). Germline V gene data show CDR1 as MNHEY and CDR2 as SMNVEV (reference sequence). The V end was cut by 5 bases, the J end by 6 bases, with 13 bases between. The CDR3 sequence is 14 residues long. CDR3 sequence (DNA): TGTGCCAGCAGTACCCTTCCAGGGCCCGGGGAGCTGTTTTTT. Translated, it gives CASSTLPGPGELFF.